Following are 23 T cell receptor beta chains from one sample sequenced in a study of blood T cell repertoires in COVID-19 (dated by TCRdb to the early 2020s). Library generation was performed with the immunoSEQ multiplex PCR assay. Sourced from immuneACCESS, this table was stored by TCRdb with only in-frame sequences that have V and J called. A share of the clones is absent; for the studies checked, an unresolved V gene accounts for under half, and the remainder has no known explanation. The sample table holds about 140,000 clones, of which approximately 80% were seen once. The ten largest clones take up under 9.5% of the sample. Material: peripheral blood. All receptors come from a woman aged 80 or older in a cohort sampled during active or convalescent COVID-19.

The chain joins TRBV4-2 to TRBJ2-1; 10 bases map to TRBD2. V shed 5 bases and J 7 bases; nucleotides not matched to a gene: 8. This CDR3 region has 15 residues. Germline CDR1 is LGHNA and CDR2 is YNFKEQ. CDR3 sequence (DNA): TGTGCCAGCAGCGAAGCGGGGGGGCAGGCAAATGAGCAGTTCTTC. Translated: CASSEAGGQANEQFF.

CDR3 in amino acids: CASSPAAGGVSEQFF. The CDR3 DNA reads as TGTGCCAGCAGCCCTGCTGCGGGGGGTGTATCTGAGCAGTTCTTC. This chain joins TRBV7-3 and TRBJ2-1, with TRBD2 matching over 8 bases. The germline V gene encodes CDR1 SGHTA and CDR2 FQGTGA. V was pared by 5 bases and J by 9 bases, with 12 bases of the junction left unmatched. The CDR3 has 15 amino acids.

The rearrangement links TRBV18 to TRBJ2-1, with 9 bases matching TRBD2. The V and J ends lost 3 bases and 5 bases, in that order; junction bases with no gene match: 8. Germline V gene sequence: CDR1 KGHSH, CDR2 LQKENI. This CDR3 is built from 16 residues. The CDR3, as DNA: TGTGCCAGCTCACCCACCGGACTAGCGACTGACAATGAGCAGTTCTTC. Translating gives CASSPTGLATDNEQFF.

CDR3 nucleotide sequence: TGTGCCATCGGGGGGACAGGGAACACTGAAGCTTTCTTT. Its protein product is CAIGGTGNTEAFF. The chain combines TRBV10-3 with TRBJ1-1, with 8 bases lining up with TRBD1. V gave up 8 bases and J gave up 1 base; unmatched junction bases: 3. Per germline, CDR1 ENHRY and CDR2 SYGVKD. This CDR3 contains 13 residues.

The V call is TRBV29-1, the J call TRBJ2-7; 7 nucleotides match TRBD1. V lost 5 bases, J lost 7 bases, and 20 bases stayed unmatched. In germline, CDR1 is SQVTM, CDR2 ANQGSEA. The CDR3 is 16 residues long. The CDR3 DNA reads as TGCAGCGTTTCGGACAGGCCGAAAAACGCGATTAGAGAGCAGTACGTC. It codes for CSVSDRPKNAIREQYV.

This sequence joins TRBV6-5 and TRBJ1-1, with TRBD1 as a possible D gene (5 bases). The CDR3 extends over 14 amino acids. CDR1 MNHEY and CDR2 SVGAGI come from the germline V gene. The germline V and J ends were trimmed by 6 bases and 4 bases, with 15 bases remaining between them. The CDR3 reads CASRYGGAGTEAFF. In nucleotides, the CDR3 is TGTGCCAGCAGATACGGAGGGGCTGGCACTGAAGCTTTCTTT.

The chain employs TRBV10-1 and TRBJ2-5; D may be TRBD1 (5 bases). The CDR3 length is 13 residues. Per the germline V gene, CDR1 is WNHNN and CDR2 is SYGVQD (reference sequence). Trimming left V 6 bases short and J 4 bases short, with 12 bases between. DNA of the CDR3: TGCGCCAGCAGACCATGGACACGAGAGACCCAGTACTTC. Amino acids: CASRPWTRETQYF.

This clone was picked up a small number of times. V and J are TRBV30 and TRBJ1-6; TRBD1 agrees at 9 bases. The V segment lost 4 bases and the J segment 7 bases; nucleotides outside the gene matches: 20. This CDR3 has 19 amino acids. The V gene's germline CDR1 is GTSNPN and CDR2 SVGIG (reference sequence). The CDR3 sequence: CAWTKERATGGFVNSPLHF. The CDR3 nucleotides read TGTGCCTGGACTAAAGAAAGGGCAACAGGGGGCTTCGTGAATTCACCCCTCCACTTT. Based on the CDR3 plus reference TRBV30 and TRBJ1-6, the full variable domain is SQTIHQWPATLVQPVGSPLSLECTVEGTSNPNLYWYRQAAGRGLQLLFYSVGIGQISSEVPQNLSASRPQDRQFILSSKKLLLSDSGFYLCAWTKERATGGFVNSPLHFGNGTRLTVT.

The V call is TRBV7-3, the J call TRBJ1-1, with TRBD1 matching over 7 bases. Losses at the gene ends were 5 bases for V and 0 bases for J; bases not matched to a gene: 9. This CDR3 comprises 16 residues. CDR1 SGHTA and CDR2 FQGTGA come from the germline V gene. The CDR3 DNA is TGTGCCAGCAGCCTCCACGGGGGACAGATGAACACTGAAGCTTTCTTT. This codes for CASSLHGGQMNTEAFF.

On this clone: The identical CDR3 is also encoded by other nucleotide sequences in the sample. The chain has TRBV6-5 and TRBJ2-7; 9 positions match TRBD1. V lost 3 bases, J lost 2 bases, and 5 bases stayed unmatched. Germline V CDR1 and CDR2: MNHEY, SVGAGI. CDR3 length equals 15 residues. The CDR3 nucleotides are TGTGCCAGCAGTTATGGGGGACAGGGTACCTACGAGCAGTACTTC. Translation gives CASSYGGQGTYEQYF.

The V call is TRBV9, the J call TRBJ1-6; no definite D call. With 0 bases removed from V and 14 bases from J, the gap between germline ends came to 18 bases. CDR1 and CDR2 (germline): SGDLS, YYNGEE. This CDR3 has 15 amino acids. CDR3 sequence reads: CASSVAGSPPGALHF. The CDR3 nucleotides read TGTGCCAGCAGCGTAGCGGGTAGTCCACCCGGGGCCCTCCACTTT.

The chain uses TRBV9 and TRBJ2-3, with 12 positions matching TRBD1. The germline V gene has CDR1 SGDLS and CDR2 YYNGEE. The J segment lost 6 bases and the V segment lost 3 bases, leaving 11 bases of the junction unmatched. CDR3 length equals 17 residues. CDR3 loop: CASSGSGTGGAWDTQYF. The CDR3, as DNA: TGTGCCAGCAGCGGATCCGGGACAGGGGGCGCTTGGGATACGCAGTATTTT.

The V gene is TRBV28, the J gene TRBJ2-7; 9 positions agree with TRBD2. CDR1 is MDHEN and CDR2 is SYDVKM in the germline V gene. V gave up 2 bases and J gave up 7 bases; unmatched junction bases: 9. This CDR3 region has 15 residues. CDR3 amino acids: CASSLRAGGHQEQYF. In DNA form, the CDR3 reads TGTGCCAGCAGTTTACGAGCGGGGGGCCATCAGGAGCAGTACTTC.

This clone was seen a single time. The chain uses TRBV19 and TRBJ2-1; D possibly corresponds to TRBD2 (6 bases). V lost 7 bases to trimming and J lost 2 bases, with 15 bases between them. This CDR3 contains 15 residues. CDR1 and CDR2 from the germline V gene are LNHDA and SQIVND (reference sequence). The CDR3 sequence: CASMLAPGTYNEQFF. CDR3 coding DNA: TGTGCCAGTATGCTAGCGCCAGGGACCTACAATGAGCAGTTCTTC.

J is TRBJ2-1 and V is TRBV6-2 or TRBV6-3, with TRBD1 matching over 7 bases. CDR3 length equals 15 residues. The junction had 12 bases not matched to a gene; V was cut back by 6 bases and J by 7 bases. CDR1 and CDR2 from the germline V gene are MNHEY and SVGEGT. Here the CDR3 DNA reads TGTGCCAGCAGCCCTAGGGGACAGCTGAGGAATGAGCAGTTCTTC. This gives the protein CASSPRGQLRNEQFF.

This clone was counted only a few times. This chain links TRBV6-1 with TRBJ2-7, with D possibly matching TRBD1 (5 bases). The germline V gene encodes CDR1 MNHNS and CDR2 SASEGT. CDR3 size: 14 residues. V was trimmed by 0 bases and J by 5 bases, leaving 11 bases between them. CDR3 sequence: CASSEAGRANEQYF. The CDR3 DNA follows: TGTGCCAGCAGTGAAGCCGGCAGGGCCAACGAGCAGTACTTC.

The rearrangement links TRBV4-2 to TRBJ1-2, with 8 bases fitting TRBD1. V shed 3 bases and J 3 bases; nucleotides not matched to a gene: 9. CDR3 length equals 16 residues. Germline assignment: CDR1 LGHNA and CDR2 YNFKEQ. Here the CDR3 DNA reads TGTGCCAGCAGCCAGGGTCCAGGGGGCGCGGACTATGGCTACACCTTC. Protein product: CASSQGPGGADYGYTF.

The chain is built from TRBV7-2 and TRBJ2-5, with 11 bases lining up with TRBD2. CDR3 size: 15 residues. CDR1 and CDR2 from the germline V gene are SGHTA and FQGNSA. V trimming: 6 bases; J trimming: 4 bases; junction bases outside the gene matches: 7. Here the CDR3 reads CASRVAGGRGETQYF. Here the CDR3 DNA reads TGTGCCAGCAGAGTAGCGGGGGGGAGGGGAGAGACCCAGTACTTC.

This rearrangement joins TRBV19 to TRBJ1-1; D unresolved. Germline-derived CDR1 and CDR2 are LNHDA and SQIVND (reference sequence). V was clipped by 8 bases and J by 4 bases, with 17 bases between them. This CDR3 region has 14 residues. The CDR3: CASSFILGRTEAFF. CDR3 in DNA: TGTGCCAGTTCTTTTATATTGGGCCGCACTGAAGCTTTCTTT.

The chain recombines TRBV7-9 with TRBJ2-1, with D tentatively TRBD1 (5 bases). The CDR3 runs to 16 residues. Germline values: CDR1 SEHNR, CDR2 FQNEAQ (reference sequence). Trimming took 4 bases from V and 0 from J, leaving 13 bases between them. CDR3 coding DNA: TGTGCCAGCAGCTCAAATAAGGGGTCCTCCTACAATGAGCAGTTCTTC. Amino acid sequence: CASSSNKGSSYNEQFF.

This sequence joins TRBV6-5 and TRBJ2-2; D is possibly TRBD1 (6 bases). Trimming removed 7 bases at V and 0 bases at J, with 9 bases between. This CDR3 is built from 14 residues. The germline V gene encodes CDR1 MNHEY and CDR2 SVGAGI. The chain's CDR3 is CASKGVANTGELFF. In nucleotides, the CDR3 is TGTGCCAGCAAGGGGGTGGCGAACACCGGGGAGCTGTTTTTT.

The chain has TRBV14 and TRBJ1-2, with TRBD1 identical over 7 bases. The CDR3 has 19 amino acids. Germline CDR1 SGHDN, CDR2 FVKESK. V gave up 2 bases and J gave up 3 bases; unmatched junction bases: 18. CDR3 region: CASSQSRRQGLRGHYGYTF. As DNA, the CDR3 is TGTGCCAGCAGCCAATCCAGGAGACAGGGATTAAGGGGCCACTATGGCTACACCTTC.

The chain links TRBV28 to TRBJ1-2, with 8 nucleotides matching TRBD1. The junction had 6 bases not matched to a gene; V was cut back by 10 bases and J by 2 bases. The CDR3 has 13 amino acids. Germline-derived CDR1 and CDR2 are MDHEN and SYDVKM. DNA for the CDR3: TGTGCCATCGGGACAGGACTAAACTATGGCTACACCTTC. Its translation: CAIGTGLNYGYTF.